Below are 11 T cell receptor beta chains sequenced from a single sample in a study of T cells in Graves' hyperthyroidism and ophthalmopathy (dated by TCRdb to the late 2010s). Receptors were amplified or captured by multiplex PCR. Reads for this sample came from an Illumina HiSeq 2000. TCR beta CDR3 regions were amplified from RNA transcripts. The first round of RT-PCR for the TCR CDR3 was performed with the HTBI primer set and the Qiagen OneStep RT-PCR kit. TCRdb reprocessed the public reads (quality trimming at Q25 with fastp, clone calling with MiXCR) and kept in-frame beta chains. Duplicate CDR3 protein sequences are folded into a single record with the most common DNA and genes. The sample table lists about 500,000 distinct CDR3 sequences, around 16% of them with a count of one. The top ten constitute 25% to 30% of the sample. Material for sequencing was blood. These receptors were taken from a woman aged 25 to 39 with Graves' ophthalmopathy.

The gene calls are TRBV14 and TRBJ2-7; D is possibly TRBD2 (5 bases). Per germline, CDR1 SGHDN and CDR2 FVKESK. The CDR3 consists of 13 residues. Trimming removed 3 bases from V and 7 bases from J, with 13 bases in between. CDR3 in amino acids: CASSQWQSGEQYF. CDR3 sequence (DNA): TGTGCCAGCAGCCAGTGGCAGTCGGGGGAGCAGTACTTC.

V is TRBV14 and J is TRBJ2-2, with TRBD2 identical over 9 bases. V shed 1 base, J shed 0 bases, and the junction held 6 bases outside the gene matches. In germline, CDR1 is SGHDN, CDR2 FVKESK. The CDR3 totals 18 residues. In DNA, the CDR3 is TGTGCCAGCAGCCAAGTTGCGGGAGGGTTTTCGAACACCGGGGAGCTGTTTTTT. Encoded protein: CASSQVAGGFSNTGELFF.

This clonotype was counted a few times. The chain has TRBV27 and TRBJ2-7, with TRBD1 identical over 12 bases. The CDR3 consists of 13 residues. V trimming: 10 bases; J trimming: 6 bases; junction bases outside the gene matches: 7. Germline CDR1 MNHEY, CDR2 SMNVEV (reference sequence). This CDR3 reads CATPGTGGREQYF. CDR3 sequence (DNA): TGTGCCACCCCCGGGACAGGGGGCCGCGAGCAGTACTTC.

As for this clonotype: Being one base from a much bigger clone, this may be a read error. This is likely a read error, given that the CDR3 carries no conserved phenylalanine or tryptophan at its end. The chain recombines TRBV10-3 with TRBJ2-7; 9 bases are a match to TRBD1. The germline CDR1 and CDR2 sequences are ENHRY and SYGVKD. Trimming cost V 6 bases and J 5 bases; bases outside gene matches: 20. CDR3 length equals 18 residues. The CDR3 protein is CAISGTQLPGQGWNEQYL. CDR3 DNA sequence: TGTGCCATCAGCGGAACACAACTGCCGGGACAGGGATGGAACGAGCAGTACCTC.

In this sample, this clonotype turned up many times. This rearrangement joins TRBV20-1 to TRBJ1-5; maybe TRBD1 (5 bases). The germline V and J ends were trimmed by 0 bases and 1 base, with 7 bases remaining between them. The CDR3 length is 14 residues. Germline V gives CDR1 DFQATT, CDR2 SNEGSKA (reference sequence). Here the CDR3 DNA reads TGCAGTGCTAGAGAGGGGGAAAGCAATCAGCCCCAGCATTTT. Amino acid sequence: CSAREGESNQPQHF.

This clonotype was picked up many times. The chain couples TRBV30 to TRBJ1-1, with D uncertain. The CDR3 is 11 residues long. Germline V gene sequence: CDR1 GTSNPN, CDR2 SVGIG (reference sequence). The V end was cut by 7 bases, the J end by 1 base, with 7 bases between. The CDR3 spells CAFGKNTEAFF. The DNA of the CDR3 is TGTGCCTTCGGAAAGAACACTGAAGCTTTCTTT. The complete variable domain, with remaining parts taken from reference TRBV30 and TRBJ1-1, reads SQTIHQWPATLVQPVGSPLSLECTVEGTSNPNLYWYRQAAGRGLQLLFYSVGIGQISSEVPQNLSASRPQDRQFILSSKKLLLSDSGFYLCAFGKNTEAFFGQGTRLTVV.

The rearrangement uses TRBV6-1 and TRBJ2-3, with 9 nucleotides matching TRBD2. The CDR3 runs to 14 residues. The V gene end was trimmed by 7 bases and the J gene end by 6 bases; junction bases not matched to a gene: 8. CDR1 and CDR2 (germline): MNHNS, SASEGT. For the CDR3, the DNA is TGTGCCAGCAATCTAGCGGGAAAGGGCGATACGCAGTATTTT. It specifies CASNLAGKGDTQYF.

This clonotype was counted at least ten times. The genes are TRBV6-1 and TRBJ1-2; D is unresolved. Germline CDR1 is MNHNS and CDR2 is SASEGT. The CDR3 runs to 13 residues. Trimming removed 5 bases at V and 1 base at J, with 8 bases between. The CDR3 loop is CASSSDLNYGYTF. The DNA of the CDR3 is TGTGCCAGCAGTTCGGATCTTAACTATGGCTACACCTTC.

The DNA of the CDR3 is TGTGCCAGCAGTGGCCCGGGACGCTACATCGGGGAGCTGTTTTTT. Protein product: CASSGPGRYIGELFF. This chain links TRBV12-3 or TRBV12-4 with TRBJ2-2; D may be TRBD1 or TRBD2 (5 bases each). CDR3 length equals 15 residues. V shed 5 bases and J shed 7 bases, with 17 bases lying between them.

This clonotype was detected ten times or more. The gene calls are TRBV7-2 and TRBJ1-4; D might be TRBD1 (5 bases). V lost 3 bases to trimming and J lost 7 bases, with 9 bases between them. The CDR3 sequence is 13 residues long. CDR1 is SGHTA, CDR2 FQGNSA, per germline. In nucleotides, the CDR3 is TGTGCCAGCAGCTTCGTCGGGGGTGAAAAACTGTTTTTT. It specifies CASSFVGGEKLFF.

This clonotype was seen many times. The chain uses TRBV28 and TRBJ2-3, with 11 bases matching TRBD2. This CDR3 is 14 amino acids long. The germline gives CDR1 MDHEN, CDR2 SYDVKM. With 10 bases clipped from V and 4 bases from J, the junction kept 7 bases outside the gene matches. The CDR3 spells CATSLAGGSDTQYF. In DNA form, the CDR3 reads TGTGCCACCTCCCTAGCGGGAGGATCAGATACGCAGTATTTT. Complete variable domain (other parts from reference TRBV28 and TRBJ2-3): DVKVTQSSRYLVKRTGEKVFLECVQDMDHENMFWYRQDPGLGLRLIYFSYDVKMKEKGDIPEGYSVSREKKERFSLILESASTNQTSMYLCATSLAGGSDTQYFGPGTRLTVL.